This T cell receptor beta chain was identified during a study of shared clonotypes between healthy human individuals. CDR1 and CDR2 from the germline V gene are MNHEY and SMNVEV (reference sequence). V was pared by 10 bases and J by 3 bases, with 28 bases between. This CDR3 region has 17 residues. Assay used: immunoSEQ multiplex PCR; TCRdb lists only in-frame clones, some missing. The sample holds around 1.4 million clones, roughly 98.5% seen once. The source is a man younger than 45 in good health. The genes are TRBV27 and TRBJ2-7; D not resolved. The sample taken for sequencing was naive CD4+ T cells sorted from blood. Noted subset: CD45RA+ positively selected. CDR3 in amino acids: CATRPSSPTDGDYEQYF. CDR3 DNA sequence: TGTGCCACCAGACCTTCCTCCCCGACGGATGGGGACTACGAGCAGTACTTC.